This record concerns one T cell receptor beta chain sequence. The sample belongs to a study of control samples from healthy donors and cancer patients. Assay used: immunoSEQ multiplex PCR; TCRdb lists only in-frame clones, some missing. Of some 130,000 clones in the sample, just under 95% were seen once. V was clipped by 2 bases and J by 4 bases, with 11 bases between them. CDR1 is MNHEY, CDR2 SVGEGT, per germline. The CDR3 is 15 residues long. Material: blood. The TCR comes from a man under 40 in good health. The rearrangement links TRBV6-2 or TRBV6-3 to TRBJ1-4, with D hard to call. The CDR3, as DNA: TGTGCCAGCAGTTACGGTACGGCGGGTAATGAAAAACTGTTTTTT. Translated, it gives CASSYGTAGNEKLFF.